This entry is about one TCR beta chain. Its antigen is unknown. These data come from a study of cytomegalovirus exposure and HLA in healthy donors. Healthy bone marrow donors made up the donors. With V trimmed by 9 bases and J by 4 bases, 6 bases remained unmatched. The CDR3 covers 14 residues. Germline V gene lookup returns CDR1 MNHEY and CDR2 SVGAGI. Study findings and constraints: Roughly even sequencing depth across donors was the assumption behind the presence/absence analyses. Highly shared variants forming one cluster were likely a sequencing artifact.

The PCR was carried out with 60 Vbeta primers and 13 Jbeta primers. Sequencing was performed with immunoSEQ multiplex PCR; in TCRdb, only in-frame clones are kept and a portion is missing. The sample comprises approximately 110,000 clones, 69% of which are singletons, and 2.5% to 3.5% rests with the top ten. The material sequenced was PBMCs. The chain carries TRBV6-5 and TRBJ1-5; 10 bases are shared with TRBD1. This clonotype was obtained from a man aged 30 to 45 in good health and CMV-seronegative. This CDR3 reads CASLGQGVNQPQHF. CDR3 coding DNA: TGTGCCAGTCTAGGACAGGGGGTAAATCAGCCCCAGCATTTT.